One TCR beta chain is described in this entry. Its antigen is currently unknown. The sample is drawn from a study of T cell clusters in autoimmune cytopenias. Study-wide background: Per sample, median TRB depth was roughly 50,000 reads, yielding a median roughly 2,000 distinct clonotypes.

TRB rearrangements were amplified by touch-down multiplex PCR with mixed TRB-A/B primers. TCRdb re-called the multiplex PCR reads and catalogs CDR3 proteins one per entry, DNA excluded. The sample holds approximately 12,000 distinct CDR3 sequences. TRB was amplified from around 250 ng of peripheral blood genomic DNA per sample. General study points: Primary autoimmune cytopenia patients appeared to lack physiological T cell clusters present in healthy donors. Comparing secondary cytopenia with chronic lymphocytic leukemia showed no cluster-lack signature, apparently masked by lymphoma repertoire.

Germline V gives CDR1 LGHNA, CDR2 YSLEER. This CDR3 has 16 residues. This same sample was also taken into another study, of T cell repertoires in aging, cancer and after chemotherapy. In that study: Rebound thymic output was suggested by rising median generation probability during chemotherapy in each cancer cohort.

The clonotype was recovered from a human donor in good health. The chain carries TRBV4-3 and TRBJ2-2; TCRdb lists TRBD1, though no DNA is available to test this call. The source material was peripheral blood. The CDR3 here is CASSQPTGANTGELFF.